Listed here are 6 T cell receptor beta chains from one sample, sequenced in a study of blood T cell repertoires in COVID-19 (TCRdb year 2020). The library relied on the immunoSEQ multiplex PCR assay. The table comes from immuneACCESS by way of TCRdb, which keeps in-frame sequences with V and J called. Part of the clones is missing from these tables; in studies checked, under half for an unresolved V gene and the rest for unknown reasons. In all, the sample holds about 300,000 clones, and around 89% of those were seen once. 1.5% to 2% of the sample is in the top ten clones. The sample consisted of peripheral blood. These receptors all stem from a woman between 25 and 40 years old with COVID-19, enrolled during active disease.

The gene calls are TRBV19 and TRBJ1-1; the match to TRBD1 covers 8 bases. V trimming: 1 base; J trimming: 6 bases; junction bases outside the gene matches: 4. This CDR3 region has 14 residues. The germline V gene has CDR1 LNHDA and CDR2 SQIVND (reference sequence). The CDR3 nucleotides are TGTGCCAGTAGTATAGGGACAGGGTTGGCTGAAGCTTTCTTT. It is translated as CASSIGTGLAEAFF.

This chain uses TRBV5-1 with TRBJ1-2, with 8 bases that match TRBD1. Germline V CDR1 and CDR2: SGHRS, YFSETQ. Unmatched junction bases numbered 13, after V lost 5 bases and J lost 4 bases. The CDR3 runs to 16 residues. The CDR3 DNA is TGCGCCAGCAGTCCAGGGGGCATGGACAACGGCTATGGCTACACCTTC. Translated: CASSPGGMDNGYGYTF.

This clone was counted once. The same CDR3 is also encoded by other DNA sequences in this sample. The chain carries TRBV29-1 and TRBJ1-2, with a tentative D call TRBD1 (5 bases). The CDR3 extends over 12 amino acids. The V and J ends lost 4 bases and 2 bases respectively, with 8 bases between them. Germline-derived CDR1 and CDR2 are SQVTM and ANQGSEA. CDR3 in amino acids: CSVGQGNYGYTF. CDR3 nucleotides: TGCAGCGTTGGTCAGGGCAACTATGGCTACACCTTC. The whole variable domain, remainder taken from reference TRBV29-1 and TRBJ1-2, is SAVISQKPSRDICQRGTSLTIQCQVDSQVTMMFWYRQQPGQSLTLIATANQGSEATYESGFVIDKFPISRPNLTFSTLTVSNMSPEDSSIYLCSVGQGNYGYTFGSGTRLTVV.

The genes are TRBV5-5 and TRBJ1-1; tentative D call: TRBD1 (6 bases). Germline CDR1 SGHKS, CDR2 YYEKEE (reference sequence). Trimming left V 2 bases short and J 3 bases short, with 11 bases between. CDR3 length equals 14 residues. The CDR3 protein is CASSLTYRDTEAFF. For the CDR3, the DNA is TGTGCCAGCAGCTTAACTTACAGGGACACTGAAGCTTTCTTT.

The V and J genes are TRBV6-6 and TRBJ1-4, with a possible D match to TRBD1 (6 bases). The germline V gene encodes CDR1 MNHNY and CDR2 SVGAGI (reference sequence). The germline V and J ends were trimmed by 6 bases and 4 bases, with 15 bases remaining between them. This CDR3 has 15 amino acids. The CDR3 protein is CASRTSGQFNEKLFF. The CDR3 DNA sequence: TGTGCCAGCAGGACAAGCGGACAGTTTAATGAAAAACTGTTTTTT.

In this sample, this clone turned up a few times. This chain links TRBV6-5 with TRBJ2-1; 10 bases agree with TRBD1. CDR3 length: 15 amino acids. Losses at the gene ends were 7 bases for V and 2 bases for J; bases not matched to a gene: 5. Germline CDR1 and CDR2: MNHEY and SVGAGI. The CDR3 spells CASNGQGVAYNEQFF. The CDR3 DNA follows: TGTGCCAGCAACGGACAGGGGGTCGCCTACAATGAGCAGTTCTTC.